One sample yielded the 4 T cell receptor beta chains listed below, sequenced in a study of blood T cell repertoires in COVID-19. Data came from immunoSEQ multiplex PCR; TCRdb stores just in-frame clones and leaves some out. The table includes roughly 230,000 clones, approximately 84% detected once. The sample comprised PBMCs or T cells enriched from blood (not recorded which). These receptor sequences come from a woman aged 45 to 65 who had been exposed to COVID-19.

The J gene is TRBJ2-7, the V gene TRBV3-1 (or the pseudogene TRBV3-2); TRBD2 is a possible D gene (6 bases). CDR3 length equals 14 residues. CDR1 LGHDT and CDR2 YNNKEL come from the germline V gene (reference sequence). V lost 4 bases to trimming and J lost 3 bases, with 13 bases between them. The CDR3 DNA reads as TGTGCCAGCAGCCCGGAGGGACCACTCTACGAGCAGTACTTC. It specifies CASSPEGPLYEQYF.

The chain recombines TRBV4-1 with TRBJ2-3, with a weak D call TRBD2 (5 bases). The CDR3 is 16 amino acids. Trimming took 0 bases from V and 6 from J, leaving 16 bases between them. Germline values: CDR1 MGHRA, CDR2 YSYEKL. CDR3 in amino acids: CASSQERAARMDTQYF. The DNA of the CDR3 is TGCGCCAGCAGCCAAGAGAGGGCGGCCCGCATGGATACGCAGTATTTT.

V gene TRBV11-2 combines with J gene TRBJ2-1; 8 bases agree with TRBD2. The junction had 12 bases not matched to a gene; V was cut back by 2 bases and J by 6 bases. Germline loops: CDR1 SGHAT, CDR2 FQNNGV. This CDR3 is built from 17 residues. DNA for the CDR3: TGTGCCAGCAGCTTACACCCGGGACTAGGTAAGGGCAATGAGCAGTTCTTC. It is translated as CASSLHPGLGKGNEQFF.

The CDR3 spells CASSQTGTGGNYGYTF. In DNA, the CDR3 is TGCGCCAGCAGCCAAACCGGGACAGGGGGTAACTATGGCTACACCTTC. This chain joins TRBV4-1 and TRBJ1-2; TRBD1 agrees at 11 bases. Germline CDR1 MGHRA, CDR2 YSYEKL. This CDR3 region has 16 residues. V was pared by 2 bases and J by 1 base, with 3 bases of the junction left unmatched.